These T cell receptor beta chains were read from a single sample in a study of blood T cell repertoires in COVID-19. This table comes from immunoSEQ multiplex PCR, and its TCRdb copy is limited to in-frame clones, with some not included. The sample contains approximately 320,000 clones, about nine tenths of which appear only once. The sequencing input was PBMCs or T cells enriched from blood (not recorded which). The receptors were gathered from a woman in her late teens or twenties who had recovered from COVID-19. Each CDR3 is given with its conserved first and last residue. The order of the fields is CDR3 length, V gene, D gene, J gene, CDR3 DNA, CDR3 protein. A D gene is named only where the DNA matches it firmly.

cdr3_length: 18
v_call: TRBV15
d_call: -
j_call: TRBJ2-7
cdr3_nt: TGTGCCACCAGCAGAGGAAGATGGGACAAAACAAGGGCCTACGAGCAGTACTTC
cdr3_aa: CATSRGRWDKTRAYEQYF

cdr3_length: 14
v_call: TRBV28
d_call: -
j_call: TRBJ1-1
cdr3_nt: TGTGCCAGCAGTTGGGGTGGGGAGTCGACTGAAGCTTTCTTT
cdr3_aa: CASSWGGESTEAFF

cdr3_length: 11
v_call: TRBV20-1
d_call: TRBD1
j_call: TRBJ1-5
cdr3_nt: TGCAGTGCTACCTTTCGGGACAGCGAGCATTTT
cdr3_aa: CSATFRDSEHF

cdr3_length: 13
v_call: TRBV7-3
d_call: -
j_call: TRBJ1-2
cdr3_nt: TGTGCCAGCAGCTTCTCCGGGGATTATGGCTACACCTTC
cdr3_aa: CASSFSGDYGYTF

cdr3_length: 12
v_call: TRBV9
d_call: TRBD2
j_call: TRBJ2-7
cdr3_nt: TGTGCCAGCGGATCGGCGGGAGACGAGCAGTACTTC
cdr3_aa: CASGSAGDEQYF

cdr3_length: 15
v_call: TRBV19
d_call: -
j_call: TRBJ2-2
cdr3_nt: TGTGCCAGTAGGGGGGGGACATTGAACACCGGGGAGCTGTTTTTT
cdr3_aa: CASRGGTLNTGELFF

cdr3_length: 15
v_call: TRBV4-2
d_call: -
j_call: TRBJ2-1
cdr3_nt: TGTGCCAGCAGCCAGGGACAACAAGAAACGAATGAGCAGTTCTTC
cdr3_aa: CASSQGQQETNEQFF

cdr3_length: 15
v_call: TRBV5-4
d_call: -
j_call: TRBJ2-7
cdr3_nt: TGTGCCAGCAGCCTAACCAGGGGTAGCTCCTACGAGCAGTACTTC
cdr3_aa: CASSLTRGSSYEQYF

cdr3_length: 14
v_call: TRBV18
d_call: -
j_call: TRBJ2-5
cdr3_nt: TGTGCCAGCTCACCAAGTGCAGGCGGGGAGACCCAGTACTTC
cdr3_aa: CASSPSAGGETQYF

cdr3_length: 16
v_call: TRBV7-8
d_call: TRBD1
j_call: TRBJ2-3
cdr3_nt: TGTGCCAGCACCCGCGGCGGGACAGGGGGAACAGATACGCAGTATTTT
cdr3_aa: CASTRGGTGGTDTQYF